A single T cell receptor (beta chain) is shown here with its context. This specimen belongs to a study of T-cell reconstitution after alpha-beta-depleted transplantation in children. Unique molecular identifiers were built into the TCRbeta library. Via MiXCR, TCRdb re-called the PCR reads, giving one row per CDR3 protein. This repertoire shows over 400,000 distinct CDR3 sequences, over 40% found once; its top ten account for 27%. The V and J ends lost 2 bases and 1 base, in that order; junction bases with no gene match: 14. The CDR3 length is 19 residues. In germline, CDR1 is SGHNT, CDR2 YYREEE (reference sequence).

This specimen consisted of PBMCs, obtained before TCRalphabeta/CD19-depleted stem cell transplant. This sequence was found in a girl aged 2 to 9 with aplastic anemia, due to receive a stem cell transplant. V usage is TRBV5-4 and J usage is TRBJ2-3; 9 nucleotides agree with TRBD1. CDR3 coding DNA: TGTGCCAGCAGCTTCTCCCTCAATCCTCGGACAGGGGGCACAGATACGCAGTATTTT. The encoded protein is CASSFSLNPRTGGTDTQYF.